This TCR beta chain comes out of a study of molecular identifiers for immune sequencing clone quantification. This CDR3 is 13 amino acids long. The germline gives CDR1 SGHRS, CDR2 YFSETQ. V lost 4 bases to trimming and J lost 8 bases, with 13 bases between them. This clonotype has at least ten counts. TCRdb re-analysed the PCR reads in MiXCR, keeping a single row per CDR3 protein. Seen here are tens of thousands of distinct CDR3 sequences, around 18% observed once, and the top ten hold around 1.4%. The chain recombines TRBV5-1 with TRBJ2-1; D not resolved. The source is a human donor in good health. Some libraries in this study had Jurkat cell RNA spiked in. Material for sequencing was naive CD8+ T cells from blood, with Jurkat cell RNA spiked in. Described subset: FACS-sorted CD8+CD4-CCR7+CD45RA+ naive T cells. Written as DNA, the CDR3 is TGCGCCAGCAGCAAAGGGTGGGCGGATGAGCAGTTCTTC. Protein: CASSKGWADEQFF.